This T cell receptor (beta chain) was profiled in a study of cytomegalovirus exposure and HLA in healthy donors. Per germline, CDR1 SGHTA and CDR2 FQGNSA. The CDR3 loop spans 14 amino acids. Trimming shortened V by 5 bases and J by 9 bases, and 14 bases separated the two germline ends. Overall study results and limits: Later work found most CMV-associated TCR beta chains apparently HLA-restricted. The study labeled 170 or so TCR beta chains cytomegalovirus-associated. What a later analysis reportedly showed was that an Asian-associated ancestry cluster had fewer N-insertions than the approximately 670-donor mean.

On this clone: Its antigen is still unknown.

Vbeta (60) and Jbeta (13) primers were used in the PCR. Generated by immunoSEQ multiplex PCR, the TCRdb table keeps only in-frame clones and is missing some. The sample includes some 190,000 clones, about 90% of them seen just once. The source is a man aged 25-45 years in good health and CMV-seronegative. What was sequenced was PBMCs. The chain couples TRBV7-2 to TRBJ1-6; possibly TRBD1 for D (6 bases). The CDR3 reads CASSDYRVRSPLHF. CDR3 bases: TGTGCCAGCAGCGACTACAGGGTTCGTTCACCCCTCCACTTT.